The rows below give T cell receptor beta chains drawn from one sample of a study of shared clonotypes between healthy human individuals. Sequencing used immunoSEQ multiplex PCR; TCRdb keeps in-frame clones, though not all of them. The sample consists of approximately 2,300,000 clones, around 93% of them appearing once. The source material was naive CD4+ T cells from PBMCs. The receptors were gathered from a young man in good health. Some clones in this sample may be carry-over from other donors' samples. Both conserved end residues are part of each CDR3. Fields, in order: V gene, D gene, J gene, clone size, CDR3 protein, CDR3 DNA. A D gene is named only where the DNA matches it firmly. Size is omitted from some rows. Given values are once, few, many or a class for expanded clones.

TRBV28	.	TRBJ2-7	.	CATQGARSYEQYF	TGTGCCACCCAAGGGGCTCGCTCCTACGAGCAGTACTTC
TRBV6-6	.	TRBJ2-2	.	CASTDSGELFF	TGTGCCAGCACCGACTCCGGGGAGCTGTTTTTT
TRBV7-2	.	TRBJ2-7	.	CASSLGSSRYEQYF	TGTGCCAGCAGCTTAGGATCCAGCCGCTACGAGCAGTACTTC
TRBV6-5	.	TRBJ1-2	.	CASSYGGNLGYGYTF	TGTGCCAGCAGTTACGGGGGCAATCTGGGCTATGGCTACACCTTC
TRBV29-1	.	TRBJ2-6	.	CSVKDGASGANVLTF	TGCAGCGTTAAGGACGGGGCCTCTGGGGCCAACGTCCTGACTTTC
TRBV28	TRBD2	TRBJ2-1	.	CASSFPGLAGDFGEQFF	TGTGCCAGCAGTTTCCCGGGACTAGCGGGAGATTTCGGTGAGCAGTTCTTC
TRBV4-1	TRBD2	TRBJ2-3	once	CASSQDLPSGNTDTQYF	TGCGCCAGCAGCCAAGATCTTCCTAGCGGAAACACAGATACGCAGTATTTT
TRBV29-1	.	TRBJ2-7	once	CSVIRAGPYEQYF	TGCAGCGTTATAAGGGCCGGCCCTTACGAGCAGTACTTC
TRBV7-2	TRBD2	TRBJ2-1	.	CASSPEGTSLLDEQFF	TGTGCCAGCAGCCCGGAAGGGACTAGCCTACTGGATGAGCAGTTCTTC
TRBV29-1	.	TRBJ2-3	.	CSVARDPIRTDTQYF	TGCAGCGTTGCCAGGGACCCCATCCGCACAGATACGCAGTATTTT
TRBV5-4	TRBD2	TRBJ2-7	.	CASSPGGGRGTYEQYF	TGTGCCAGCAGCCCGGGGGGCGGGAGGGGAACCTACGAGCAGTACTTC
TRBV5-1	TRBD2	TRBJ2-7	.	CASSPGLAGVNEQYF	TGCGCCAGCAGCCCGGGACTAGCGGGAGTAAACGAGCAGTACTTC
TRBV5-5	.	TRBJ1-2	.	CASSLVSSLNYGYTF	TGTGCCAGCAGCTTGGTTTCTAGCCTTAACTATGGCTACACCTTC
TRBV6-5	.	TRBJ1-5	.	CASSYSSRGGQPQHF	TGTGCCAGCAGTTACTCGAGCCGGGGGGGTCAGCCCCAGCATTTT
TRBV14	.	TRBJ1-2	.	CASSQANQEPAGYTF	TGTGCCAGCAGCCAAGCTAACCAAGAGCCGGCGGGCTACACCTTC
TRBV6-1	.	TRBJ2-7	.	CASSEGPISYEQYF	TGTGCCAGCAGTGAAGGTCCTATCTCCTACGAGCAGTACTTC
TRBV11-2	TRBD1	TRBJ2-3	once	CASSLNRGADTQYF	TGTGCCAGCAGCTTGAACAGGGGCGCAGATACGCAGTATTTT
TRBV4-1	.	TRBJ1-1	once	CASSQMWQGSRQTEAFF	TGCGCCAGCAGCCAGATGTGGCAAGGGTCTCGACAGACTGAAGCTTTCTTT
TRBV4-3	TRBD2	TRBJ2-5	.	CASSQDPPSGRVETQYF	TGCGCCAGCAGCCAAGATCCCCCTAGCGGGAGGGTAGAGACCCAGTACTTC
TRBV28	.	TRBJ2-3	.	CASAPRGTVTDTQYF	TGTGCCAGCGCTCCTCGGGGGACAGTCACAGATACGCAGTATTTT
TRBV28	TRBD2	TRBJ2-1	.	CASTTTSGKIREQFF	TGTGCCAGCACCACGACTAGCGGGAAGATTCGGGAGCAGTTCTTC
TRBV19	TRBD1	TRBJ1-5	.	CASRGQGRGSNQPQHF	TGTGCCAGTAGGGGACAGGGGCGAGGGAGCAATCAGCCCCAGCATTTT
TRBV28	.	TRBJ1-3	.	CASSPTGTFLSGNTIYF	TGTGCCAGCAGTCCCACCGGGACTTTTTTGTCTGGAAACACCATATATTTT
TRBV10-3	.	TRBJ1-3	.	CAISELPRPGRGIKGGNTIYF	TGTGCCATCAGTGAGTTACCGCGTCCAGGCCGCGGGATTAAGGGTGGAAACACCATATATTTT
TRBV9	.	TRBJ1-1	.	CASSRQSSTEAFF	TGTGCCAGCAGCAGACAGAGCTCCACTGAAGCTTTCTTT
TRBV11-1	.	TRBJ2-2	.	CASSFWTLPNTGELFF	TGTGCCAGCAGCTTTTGGACGCTCCCGAACACCGGGGAGCTGTTTTTT
TRBV7-8	.	TRBJ2-1	once	CASSSFRGFNEQFF	TGTGCCAGCAGCTCCTTCAGGGGTTTCAATGAGCAGTTCTTC
TRBV28	.	TRBJ2-5	.	CASRTQGGETQYF	TGTGCCAGCAGGACACAGGGAGGTGAGACCCAGTACTTC
TRBV15	TRBD1	TRBJ1-1	.	CATSRGRGQGHGEAFF	TGTGCCACCAGCAGAGGAAGGGGACAGGGGCATGGGGAAGCTTTCTTT
TRBV6-6	.	TRBJ1-3	.	CASSFDGTGNTIYF	TGTGCCAGCAGTTTCGACGGGACTGGAAACACCATATATTTT
TRBV5-1	.	TRBJ1-2	.	CASSLDGGPNYGYTF	TGCGCCAGCAGCTTGGATGGTGGACCTAACTATGGCTACACCTTC
TRBV7-2	.	TRBJ1-1	.	CASSLVGGMNTEAFF	TGTGCCAGCAGCTTAGTAGGGGGTATGAACACTGAAGCTTTCTTT
TRBV20-1	.	TRBJ1-1	few	CRPDGEAEAFF	TGCAGACCGGACGGGGAAGCTGAAGCTTTCTTT
TRBV28	TRBD2	TRBJ2-3	.	CASGLLAGGSGTDTQYF	TGTGCCAGCGGGCTTCTAGCGGGAGGTTCGGGCACAGATACGCAGTATTTT
TRBV4-1	.	TRBJ1-2	once	CASSQDRTGRYGYTF	TGCGCCAGCAGCCAAGATCGAACAGGGCGCTATGGCTACACCTTC
TRBV9	.	TRBJ2-3	once	CASSVGVSWRSWGTDTQYF	TGTGCCAGCAGCGTAGGGGTCAGTTGGCGGAGTTGGGGCACAGATACGCAGTATTTT
TRBV30	.	TRBJ2-7	once	CAWSINPYEQYF	TGTGCCTGGAGTATCAATCCCTACGAGCAGTACTTC
TRBV4-2	.	TRBJ2-7	.	CASSQEGGAWEQYF	TGTGCCAGCAGCCAAGAGGGGGGGGCTTGGGAGCAGTACTTC
TRBV5-1	.	TRBJ2-7	.	CASSLAYELEQYF	TGCGCCAGCAGCTTGGCATACGAGTTGGAGCAGTACTTC
TRBV7-6	.	TRBJ1-2	.	CASSLGPSYGYTF	TGTGCCAGCAGCTTAGGACCCTCCTATGGCTACACCTTC
TRBV19	.	TRBJ1-5	.	CASSMDGGGLGRNQPQHF	TGTGCCAGTAGTATGGATGGGGGCGGTCTCGGTCGCAATCAGCCCCAGCATTTT
TRBV19	TRBD1	TRBJ1-2	.	CASSREGGDRDTF	TGTGCCAGTAGCCGAGAGGGGGGAGACAGGGATACCTTC
TRBV10-1	TRBD1	TRBJ2-5	.	CASSGQQAGTQYF	TGCGCCAGCTCGGGACAGCAGGCGGGGACCCAGTACTTC
TRBV7-3	.	TRBJ2-1	few	CASSLSGSSYNEQFF	TGTGCCAGCAGCTTAAGTGGGAGCTCCTACAATGAGCAGTTCTTC
TRBV7-2	.	TRBJ2-1	.	CASSYYGGFYNEQFF	TGTGCCAGCAGCTATTACGGAGGCTTCTACAATGAGCAGTTCTTC
TRBV18	.	TRBJ2-5	once	CASSPPLGPGETQYF	TGTGCCAGCTCACCACCGTTGGGTCCGGGGGAGACCCAGTACTTC